This T cell receptor (beta chain) was observed in a study of cytomegalovirus exposure and HLA in healthy donors. Findings of the study overall: The study assumed roughly uniform donor sequencing depth for presence/absence analyses. In a later analysis, about 17,000 TCR beta sequences were associated with HLA alleles at 0.05 false discovery rate.

In its sample, this clone was seen a few times. What it recognizes is unknown. The PCR contained 60 Vbeta and 13 Jbeta primers. The method was immunoSEQ multiplex PCR; TCRdb's version includes in-frame clones alone and lacks a portion of them. The sample holds roughly 60,000 clones, approximately 83% seen once. J lost 7 bases, V lost 7 bases, and 10 bases had no gene match. From germline, CDR1 is MNHNS and CDR2 SASEGT. This CDR3 is 14 amino acids long. Material: PBMCs. The source is a man aged 30-40 years in good health and CMV-seronegative. The J gene is TRBJ1-1, the V gene TRBV6-1, with 9 nucleotides matching TRBD1. CDR3 in amino acids: CASIPGTGNGEAFF. The CDR3 DNA follows: TGTGCCAGCATTCCCGGGACAGGGAATGGTGAAGCTTTCTTT.